One sample yielded the 26 T cell receptor beta chains listed below, sequenced in a study of cytomegalovirus exposure and HLA in healthy donors. It was with 60 Vbeta and 13 Jbeta primers that the PCR ran. TCRdb's copy holds only in-frame clones and misses some; the assay was immunoSEQ multiplex PCR. The sample consists of some 160,000 clones, about four fifths of them appearing once. The sequenced sample consisted of PBMCs. Receptors originate from a male donor in good health and CMV-seropositive.

Here the CDR3 DNA reads TGTGCCAGCAGGATAACAGCGGGGGGGCAGGGCGGCTACACCTTC. It specifies CASRITAGGQGGYTF. The rearrangement links TRBV6-6 to TRBJ1-2; D perhaps matches TRBD1 (6 bases). CDR3 length equals 15 residues. The V gene's germline CDR1 is MNHNY and CDR2 SVGAGI (reference sequence). The V and J ends lost 6 bases and 8 bases respectively, with 22 bases between them.

For this clone: The sample contains more than one DNA sequence encoding this CDR3. This chain joins TRBV18 and TRBJ2-7; 7 bases fit TRBD2. V was pared by 3 bases and J by 5 bases, with 4 bases of the junction left unmatched. Germline CDR1 and CDR2: KGHSH and LQKENI. The CDR3 extends over 13 amino acids. DNA of the CDR3: TGTGCCAGCTCACCTTCGGGAGGCCACGAGCAGTACTTC. It specifies CASSPSGGHEQYF.

The chain has TRBV5-1 and TRBJ2-7; a weak D match, TRBD1 (5 bases). The CDR3 extends over 13 amino acids. The germline CDR1 and CDR2 sequences are SGHRS and YFSETQ. The germline V and J ends were trimmed by 0 bases and 5 bases, with 9 bases remaining between them. This chain's CDR3 is CASSLVGAHEQYF. In nucleotides, the CDR3 is TGCGCCAGCAGCTTGGTAGGGGCCCACGAGCAGTACTTC. Full variable domain (rest looked up from reference TRBV5-1 and TRBJ2-7): KAGVTQTPRYLIKTRGQQVTLSCSPISGHRSVSWYQQTPGQGLQFLFEYFSETQRNKGNFPGRFSGRQFSNSRSEMNVSTLELGDSALYLCASSLVGAHEQYFGPGTRLTVT.

DNA of the CDR3: TGTGCCAGCAGCGCCTACGGCCTAGCGGGCACCGGGGAGCTGTTTTTT. The encoded protein is CASSAYGLAGTGELFF. J is TRBJ2-2 and V is TRBV7-2, with 8 nucleotides matching TRBD2. The CDR3 runs 16 residues. Germline trimming cut 5 bases from V and 4 bases from J; bases unmatched to any gene: 9. Germline values: CDR1 SGHTA, CDR2 FQGNSA.

V usage is TRBV10-3 and J usage is TRBJ2-5; TRBD1 matches at 9 bases. This CDR3 is built from 16 residues. J lost 1 base, V lost 2 bases, and 5 bases had no gene match. Per the germline V gene, CDR1 is ENHRY and CDR2 is SYGVKD. Here the CDR3 DNA reads TGTGCCATCAGTGAGCGGGGGACAGGGCCCCAAGAGACCCAGTACTTC. Protein: CAISERGTGPQETQYF.

V gene TRBV30 combines with J gene TRBJ2-7; D is perhaps TRBD1 (5 bases). The CDR3 length is 13 residues. V lost 1 base and J 2 bases, leaving 9 bases between the germline ends. CDR1 and CDR2 (germline): GTSNPN, SVGIG (reference sequence). CDR3 nucleotide sequence: TGTGCCTGGAGTGGGGGCAGAACCTACGAGCAGTACTTC. Encoded protein: CAWSGGRTYEQYF. The full variable domain, in which reference TRBV30 and TRBJ2-7 provide the parts outside the CDR3, is SQTIHQWPATLVQPVGSPLSLECTVEGTSNPNLYWYRQAAGRGLQLLFYSVGIGQISSEVPQNLSASRPQDRQFILSSKKLLLSDSGFYLCAWSGGRTYEQYFGPGTRLTVT.

CDR3 sequence reads: CAWMTPGLRAVNTEAFF. The CDR3 DNA follows: TGTGCCTGGATGACCCCCGGCCTCAGGGCAGTGAACACTGAAGCTTTCTTT. The chain carries TRBV30 and TRBJ1-1; a possible D gene is TRBD1 (5 bases). This CDR3 contains 17 residues. Between the trimmed V and J ends, which lost 4 bases and 0 bases, there was a span of 21 bases. CDR1 and CDR2 (germline): GTSNPN, SVGIG (reference sequence).

The chain links TRBV28 to TRBJ1-1, with D unclear. CDR3 length: 13 amino acids. V was pared by 2 bases and J by 4 bases, with 8 bases between. Germline assignment: CDR1 MDHEN and CDR2 SYDVKM. CDR3 in amino acids: CASSLQTPTEAFF. The CDR3 DNA reads as TGTGCCAGCAGTTTACAGACACCCACTGAAGCTTTCTTT.

The chain joins TRBV18 to TRBJ2-7; D possibly corresponds to TRBD1 (5 bases). This CDR3 has 13 amino acids. V was clipped by 3 bases and J by 5 bases, with 11 bases between them. CDR1 KGHSH and CDR2 LQKENI come from the germline V gene. CDR3 sequence (DNA): TGTGCCAGCTCACCCCAGGGTATCCACGAGCAGTACTTC. Translating it yields CASSPQGIHEQYF.

The V and J genes are TRBV10-3 and TRBJ1-1, with 10 nucleotides matching TRBD1. The V and J ends lost 4 bases and 6 bases, in that order; junction bases with no gene match: 2. The germline V gene encodes CDR1 ENHRY and CDR2 SYGVKD. CDR3 size: 13 residues. The CDR3 is CAISGGQGSEAFF. CDR3 DNA sequence: TGTGCCATCAGTGGGGGACAGGGGTCTGAAGCTTTCTTT.

This chain connects TRBV2 to TRBJ1-5, with D perhaps TRBD1 (5 bases). With 0 bases removed from V and 11 bases from J, the gap between germline ends came to 17 bases. Germline lookup yields CDR1 SNHLY and CDR2 FYNNEI. This CDR3 has 15 residues. CDR3 in amino acids: CASSEALATAGSQHF. The CDR3 DNA reads as TGTGCCAGCAGTGAAGCGCTCGCGACAGCGGGGTCCCAGCATTTT.

The V gene is TRBV11-2, the J gene TRBJ1-1, with TRBD1 as a possible D gene (6 bases). The length of the CDR3 is 15 residues. The germline gives CDR1 SGHAT, CDR2 FQNNGV. V was clipped by 6 bases and J by 1 base, with 15 bases between them. The CDR3 DNA reads as TGTGCCAGCAGTTCCCATCGGGACAAGAACACTGAAGCTTTCTTT. It encodes CASSSHRDKNTEAFF.

In this sample, this clone turned up once. This chain joins TRBV6-1 and TRBJ1-5; a weak D match, TRBD1 (6 bases). V gave up 6 bases and J gave up 1 base, with 13 bases separating them. The CDR3 consists of 15 residues. From germline, CDR1 is MNHNS and CDR2 SASEGT. CDR3 DNA sequence: TGTGCCAGCAGGGAACCGGGACAAAGCAATCAGCCCCAGCATTTT. As protein: CASREPGQSNQPQHF.

The J gene is TRBJ1-4, the V gene TRBV6-5, with 7 nucleotides matching TRBD1. V shed 6 bases and J 5 bases; nucleotides not matched to a gene: 6. The germline V gene has CDR1 MNHEY and CDR2 SVGAGI. The CDR3 length is 14 residues. The CDR3 DNA is TGTGCCAGCAGAACGACAGGGTGGAATGAAAAACTGTTTTTT. It codes for CASRTTGWNEKLFF.

This clone was picked up a small number of times. The chain employs TRBV27 and TRBJ1-5, with D hard to call. Germline CDR1 is MNHEY and CDR2 is SMNVEV (reference sequence). This CDR3 contains 14 residues. The ends were cut back, 5 bases at V and 4 bases at J, with 12 bases in the middle. This chain's CDR3 is CASSVYGSNQPQHF. The CDR3 DNA reads as TGTGCCAGCAGTGTCTACGGGTCAAATCAGCCCCAGCATTTT.

The chain employs TRBV27 and TRBJ1-5, with 8 positions matching TRBD1. CDR1 MNHEY and CDR2 SMNVEV come from the germline V gene (reference sequence). CDR3 length equals 15 residues. Trimming cost V 6 bases and J 0 bases; bases outside gene matches: 4. The CDR3 loop reads CASSWTGNSNQPQHF. The DNA for the CDR3 is TGTGCCAGCAGCTGGACAGGGAATAGCAATCAGCCCCAGCATTTT.

The chain employs TRBV18 and TRBJ1-5, with 10 bases aligning to TRBD1. Losses at the gene ends were 3 bases for V and 6 bases for J; bases not matched to a gene: 8. CDR1 is KGHSH and CDR2 is LQKENI in the germline V gene. The CDR3 extends over 16 amino acids. The CDR3 DNA reads as TGTGCCAGCTCACCTACTGGGACAGGGGTGTTTCAGCCCCAGCATTTT. It specifies CASSPTGTGVFQPQHF. The full variable domain, with the rest looked up from reference TRBV18 and TRBJ1-5, is NAGVMQNPRHLVRRRGQEARLRCSPMKGHSHVYWYRQLPEEGLKFMVYLQKENIIDESGMPKERFSAEFPKEGPSILRIQQVVRGDSAAYFCASSPTGTGVFQPQHFGDGTRLSIL.

The chain links TRBV2 to TRBJ1-1; D perhaps matches TRBD1 (6 bases). Germline loops: CDR1 SNHLY, CDR2 FYNNEI. The length of the CDR3 is 16 residues. V lost 5 bases and J 0 bases, leaving 16 bases between the germline ends. The CDR3 bases are TGTGCCAGCAGTCCGCGGGGGGCGCCGGTGAACACTGAAGCTTTCTTT. This gives the protein CASSPRGAPVNTEAFF.

The sample holds a few counts of this clone. The chain joins TRBV25-1 to TRBJ2-3; 12 positions agree with TRBD2. J gave up 0 bases and V 8 bases, and 0 bases lay outside the gene matches. This CDR3 has 14 residues. The germline CDR1 and CDR2 sequences are MGHDK and SYGVNS. This CDR3 is CASGLAGSTDTQYF. In nucleotides, the CDR3 is TGTGCCAGCGGACTAGCGGGAAGCACAGATACGCAGTATTTT.

The chain has TRBV5-4 and TRBJ1-2; D possibly corresponds to TRBD1 (6 bases). The germline CDR1 and CDR2 sequences are SGHNT and YYREEE (reference sequence). The length of the CDR3 is 13 residues. V lost 2 bases, J lost 7 bases, and 12 bases lay in between. The CDR3 bases are TGTGCCAGCAGCTTTCGGGGGGGCTCTGGCTACACCTTC. It encodes CASSFRGGSGYTF.

The chain is built from TRBV5-6 and TRBJ1-1; 7 bases agree with TRBD1. V lost 4 bases to trimming and J lost 5 bases; unmatched junction nucleotides: 5. The CDR3 contains 13 residues. The germline gives CDR1 SGHDT, CDR2 YYEEEE. CDR3 sequence: CASSLQGTTEAFF. In nucleotides, the CDR3 is TGTGCCAGCAGCCTACAGGGGACGACTGAAGCTTTCTTT.

This clone was found a few times. The V gene is TRBV10-1, the J gene TRBJ1-1, with a weak D call TRBD1 (5 bases). V was clipped by 3 bases and J by 0 bases, with 8 bases between them. From germline, CDR1 is WNHNN and CDR2 SYGVQD (reference sequence). The CDR3 covers 14 residues. CDR3: CASSDGGMNTEAFF. CDR3 in DNA: TGCGCCAGCAGTGACGGGGGGATGAACACTGAAGCTTTCTTT.

This sequence joins TRBV5-1 and TRBJ2-7; 9 bases align to TRBD1. This CDR3 region has 14 residues. Trimming took 0 bases from V and 5 from J; bases not matched to a gene: 3. Germline assignment: CDR1 SGHRS and CDR2 YFSETQ. The CDR3 sequence is CASSLVDRGDEQYF. DNA for the CDR3: TGCGCCAGCAGCTTGGTAGACAGGGGGGACGAGCAGTACTTC. Variable domain in full (rest from reference TRBV5-1 and TRBJ2-7): KAGVTQTPRYLIKTRGQQVTLSCSPISGHRSVSWYQQTPGQGLQFLFEYFSETQRNKGNFPGRFSGRQFSNSRSEMNVSTLELGDSALYLCASSLVDRGDEQYFGPGTRLTVT.

This sequence joins TRBV18 and TRBJ1-1; 7 bases agree with TRBD1. CDR1 KGHSH and CDR2 LQKENI come from the germline V gene. This CDR3 region has 14 residues. V lost 2 bases and J lost 11; bases outside the gene matches: 11. This chain's CDR3 is CASSPTPTGSVAFF. DNA for the CDR3: TGTGCCAGCTCACCAACCCCGACAGGGTCAGTGGCTTTCTTT.

The rearrangement links TRBV5-4 to TRBJ2-1; TRBD2 matches 8 bases. This CDR3 is 14 amino acids long. Germline-derived CDR1 and CDR2 are SGHNT and YYREEE (reference sequence). J gave up 7 bases and V 9 bases, and 12 bases lay outside the gene matches. The CDR3 coding sequence is TGTGCCACCCACCTAGCGGGTCCTTCAAATGAGCAGTTCTTC. This encodes CATHLAGPSNEQFF.

The chain has TRBV7-9 and TRBJ1-5; 7 bases are a match to TRBD1. This CDR3 region has 12 residues. Trimming cost V 5 bases and J 7 bases; bases outside gene matches: 2. Germline values: CDR1 SEHNR, CDR2 FQNEAQ (reference sequence). This CDR3 reads CASSPGGQPQHF. The CDR3 DNA follows: TGTGCCAGCAGCCCAGGGGGACAGCCCCAGCATTTT.